The entry that follows covers one TCR beta chain sequence. The entry originates in a study of T cell changes during pregnancy in multiple sclerosis. TCRdb's copy holds only in-frame clones and misses some; the assay was immunoSEQ multiplex PCR. The repertoire has about 54,000 clones, 91% of them found once; the top ten carry about 1%. Germline lookup yields CDR1 LNHDA and CDR2 SQIVND (reference sequence). With 8 bases removed from V and 4 bases from J, the gap between germline ends came to 23 bases. There are 16 residues in the CDR3. The sequence derives from a female donor in good health, enrolled as a control in a pregnancy study. The sequencing here drew on peripheral blood, taken after pregnancy. This chain joins TRBV19 and TRBJ1-2; D may be TRBD1 (6 bases). The CDR3 DNA reads as TGTGCCAGTCTGAGTCGGGCAGGGGATGAGAGCTATGGCTACACCTTC. Its translation: CASLSRAGDESYGYTF.